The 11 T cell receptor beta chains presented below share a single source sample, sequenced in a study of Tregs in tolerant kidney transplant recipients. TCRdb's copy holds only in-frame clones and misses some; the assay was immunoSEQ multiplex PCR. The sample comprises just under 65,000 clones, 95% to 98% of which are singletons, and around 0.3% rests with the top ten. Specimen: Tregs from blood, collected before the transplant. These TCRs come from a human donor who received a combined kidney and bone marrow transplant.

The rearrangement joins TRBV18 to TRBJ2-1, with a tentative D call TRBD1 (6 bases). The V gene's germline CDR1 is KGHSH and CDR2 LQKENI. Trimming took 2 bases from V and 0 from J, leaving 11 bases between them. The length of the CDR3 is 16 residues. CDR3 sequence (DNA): TGTGCCAGCTCACCATACCAGGGGAGCTCCTACAATGAGCAGTTCTTC. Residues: CASSPYQGSSYNEQFF.

The CDR3 sequence is CASSWTGENTEAFF. DNA of the CDR3: TGTGCCAGCAGCTGGACAGGGGAGAACACTGAAGCTTTCTTT. This chain joins TRBV7-2 and TRBJ1-1, with 9 bases lining up with TRBD1. The junction had 1 base not matched to a gene; V was cut back by 4 bases and J by 1 base. Germline V gives CDR1 SGHTA, CDR2 FQGNSA. The CDR3 runs 14 residues.

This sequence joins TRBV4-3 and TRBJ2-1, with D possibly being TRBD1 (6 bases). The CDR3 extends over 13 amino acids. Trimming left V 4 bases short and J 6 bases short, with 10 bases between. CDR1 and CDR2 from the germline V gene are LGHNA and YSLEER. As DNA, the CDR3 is TGCGCCAGCAGCCTCAAACAGGGCAATGAGCAGTTCTTC. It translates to CASSLKQGNEQFF.

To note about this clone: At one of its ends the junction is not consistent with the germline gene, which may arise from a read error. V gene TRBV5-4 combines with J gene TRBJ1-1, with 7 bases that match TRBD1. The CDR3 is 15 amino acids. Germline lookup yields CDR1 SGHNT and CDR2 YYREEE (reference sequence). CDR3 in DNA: TGTGCCAACAGCTTAGGACAGGCCGGGGTACCTGAAGCTTTCTTT. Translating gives CANSLGQAGVPEAFF.

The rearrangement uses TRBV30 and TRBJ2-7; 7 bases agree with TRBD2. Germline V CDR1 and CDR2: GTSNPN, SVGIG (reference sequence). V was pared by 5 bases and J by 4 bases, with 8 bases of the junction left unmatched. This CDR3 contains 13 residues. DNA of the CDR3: TGTGCCTGGCGCCGGGGGGTCCTATACGAGCAGTACTTC. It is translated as CAWRRGVLYEQYF.

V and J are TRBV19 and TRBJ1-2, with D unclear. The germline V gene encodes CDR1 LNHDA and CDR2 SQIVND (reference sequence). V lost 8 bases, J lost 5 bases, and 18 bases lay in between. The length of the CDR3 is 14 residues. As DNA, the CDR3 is TGTGCCAGTCGGGATTCCGGGTCAGATTATGGCTACACCTTC. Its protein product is CASRDSGSDYGYTF. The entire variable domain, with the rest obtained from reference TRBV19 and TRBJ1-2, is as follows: DGGITQSPKYLFRKEGQNVTLSCEQNLNHDAMYWYRQDPGQGLRLIYYSQIVNDFQKGDIAEGYSVSREKKESFPLTVTSAQKNPTAFYLCASRDSGSDYGYTFGSGTRLTVV.

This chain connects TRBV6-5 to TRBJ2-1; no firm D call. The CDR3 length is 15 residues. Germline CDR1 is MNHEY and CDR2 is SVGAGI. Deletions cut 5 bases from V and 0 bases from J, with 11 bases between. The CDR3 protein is CASSRRRSSYNEQFF. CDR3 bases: TGTGCCAGCAGTCGCCGGAGAAGCTCCTACAATGAGCAGTTCTTC.

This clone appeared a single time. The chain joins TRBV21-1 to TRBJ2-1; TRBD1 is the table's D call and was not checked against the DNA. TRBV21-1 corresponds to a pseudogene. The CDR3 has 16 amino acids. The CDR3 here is CASSKDDRAPTYGQFF. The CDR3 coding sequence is TGTGCCAGCAGCAAAGACGACAGAGCACCCACTTATGGGCAGTTCTTC.

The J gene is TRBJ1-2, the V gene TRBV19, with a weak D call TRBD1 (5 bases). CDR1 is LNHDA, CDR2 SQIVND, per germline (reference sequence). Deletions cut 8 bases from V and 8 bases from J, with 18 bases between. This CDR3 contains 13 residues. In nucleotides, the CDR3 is TGTGCCAGTCGTGGCTTCTCACGGGGGGGCTACACCTTC. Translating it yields CASRGFSRGGYTF.

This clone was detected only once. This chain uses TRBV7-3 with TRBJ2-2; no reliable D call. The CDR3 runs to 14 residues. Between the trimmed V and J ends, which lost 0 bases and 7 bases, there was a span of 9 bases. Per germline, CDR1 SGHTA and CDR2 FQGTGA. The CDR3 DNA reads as TGTGCCAGCAGCTTAACTTACGAGAGCGGGGAGCTGTTTTTT. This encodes CASSLTYESGELFF.

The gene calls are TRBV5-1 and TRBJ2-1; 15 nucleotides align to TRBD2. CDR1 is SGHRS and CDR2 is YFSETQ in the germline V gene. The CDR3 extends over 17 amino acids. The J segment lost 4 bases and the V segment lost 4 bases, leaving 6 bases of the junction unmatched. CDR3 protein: CASSLGTSGGKYNEQFF. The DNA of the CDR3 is TGCGCCAGCAGCCTGGGGACTAGCGGGGGGAAATACAATGAGCAGTTCTTC.